This T cell receptor (beta chain) was obtained from a study of blood T cell repertoires in COVID-19. As for the study in general: Whether acute or convalescent, the COVID-19 samples came from the United States, Italy and Spain. From T cells, B-cell-depleted T cells, or PBMCs came the material, which was cDNA or gDNA.

This CDR3 contains 13 residues. Trimming removed 8 bases from V and 1 base from J, with 9 bases in between. From germline, CDR1 is GTSNPN and CDR2 SVGIG (reference sequence). Authors' data handling: Counts of nucleated cells, estimated from reference gene primer amplification, were obtained. The repertoire was sequenced with immunoSEQ multiplex PCR; TCRdb's copy has only in-frame clones and lacks some. V and J calls plus clone size are reproduced from that table; the DNA served to infer D and trimming. This sample has over 250,000 clones, with around 79% found just once. The receptor's source is a woman older than 75 with acute or convalescent COVID-19. Sample: peripheral blood. The chain links TRBV30 to TRBJ1-6, with D tentatively TRBD1 (6 bases). This CDR3 reads CAGQGSYNSPLHF. The CDR3 DNA is TGTGCCGGGCAGGGGTCCTATAATTCACCCCTCCACTTT. The whole variable domain, filled in from reference TRBV30 and TRBJ1-6, reads SQTIHQWPATLVQPVGSPLSLECTVEGTSNPNLYWYRQAAGRGLQLLFYSVGIGQISSEVPQNLSASRPQDRQFILSSKKLLLSDSGFYLCAGQGSYNSPLHFGNGTRLTVT.